Each of the 32 T cell receptor beta chains below was sequenced from the same sample in a study of cytomegalovirus exposure and HLA in healthy donors. Primers for the PCR totalled 60 Vbeta and 13 Jbeta. Here immunoSEQ multiplex PCR was the method, and the copy in TCRdb shows in-frame clones only, minus some. This table has about 190,000 clones, about four fifths appearing once. The sample consisted of PBMCs. The receptor source for this set is a man aged 25 to 45 in good health and CMV-seropositive.

The genes are TRBV7-2 and TRBJ2-5; perhaps TRBD2 as D (5 bases). The V gene's germline CDR1 is SGHTA and CDR2 FQGNSA. Trimming removed 5 bases at V and 3 bases at J, with 22 bases between. CDR3 length equals 17 residues. The CDR3 reads CASSLPGVPGDEETQYF. The CDR3 bases are TGTGCCAGCAGCCTCCCCGGGGTCCCCGGCGATGAAGAGACCCAGTACTTC.

V and J are TRBV19 and TRBJ2-1; maybe TRBD2 (6 bases). Trimming removed 4 bases from V and 1 base from J, with 17 bases in between. CDR3 size: 17 residues. The germline gives CDR1 LNHDA, CDR2 SQIVND (reference sequence). The CDR3 sequence: CASSRTPRDSSYNEQFF. In DNA form, the CDR3 reads TGTGCCAGTAGTAGGACTCCCCGGGACTCTTCCTACAATGAGCAGTTCTTC.

V is TRBV18 and J is TRBJ2-7, with 9 bases identical to TRBD2. The trim removed 1 base at V and 0 bases at J, leaving 1 base unmatched. Per germline, CDR1 KGHSH and CDR2 LQKENI. This CDR3 has 15 residues. CDR3 coding DNA: TGTGCCAGCTCACCACTAGCGGGAGCCTCCTACGAGCAGTACTTC. Protein: CASSPLAGASYEQYF.

This clone showed up just a few times. Written as DNA, the CDR3 is TGTGCCAGCAGCCGTTCTACAGGGACGACCGGGGAGCTGTTTTTT. Amino acids: CASSRSTGTTGELFF. The chain combines TRBV5-6 with TRBJ2-2; the D gene is possibly TRBD1 (6 bases). The V end was cut by 4 bases, the J end by 5 bases, with 15 bases between. Germline CDR1 SGHDT, CDR2 YYEEEE. The CDR3 covers 15 residues.

The table lists this clone with a few counts. V gene TRBV9 combines with J gene TRBJ2-6; TRBD1 agrees at 7 bases. The length of the CDR3 is 19 residues. Per the germline V gene, CDR1 is SGDLS and CDR2 is YYNGEE. V trimming: 3 bases; J trimming: 0 bases; junction bases outside the gene matches: 12. Here the CDR3 DNA reads TGTGCCAGCAGCGCAACACCGACAGGGTTTACCTCTGGGGCCAACGTCCTGACTTTC. Amino acid sequence: CASSATPTGFTSGANVLTF.

This clone has only one observation. V is TRBV6-1 and J is TRBJ1-6; possibly TRBD1 for D (5 bases). The V end was cut by 4 bases, the J end by 1 base, with 11 bases between. The CDR3 is 16 amino acids. Germline assignment: CDR1 MNHNS and CDR2 SASEGT. For the CDR3, the DNA is TGTGCCAGCAGTGTACGAAGGGGATCCTATAATTCACCCCTCCACTTT. It specifies CASSVRRGSYNSPLHF.

V gene TRBV7-2 combines with J gene TRBJ2-1; TRBD2 matches 8 bases. The junction had 2 bases not matched to a gene; V was cut back by 3 bases and J by 1 base. This CDR3 has 15 amino acids. Germline CDR1 SGHTA, CDR2 FQGNSA. The CDR3 loop reads CASSLTSESYNEQFF. The CDR3 nucleotides are TGTGCCAGCAGCTTGACTAGCGAATCCTACAATGAGCAGTTCTTC.

The rearrangement joins TRBV29-1 to TRBJ2-7; 9 nucleotides line up with TRBD1. The CDR3 contains 15 residues. V was pared by 2 bases and J by 0 bases, with 5 bases of the junction left unmatched. Germline V CDR1 and CDR2: SQVTM, ANQGSEA. Written as DNA, the CDR3 is TGCAGCGTTGAATTTGACAGGGGGAGCTCCTACGAGCAGTACTTC. It codes for CSVEFDRGSSYEQYF.

V is TRBV29-1 and J is TRBJ2-7; possibly TRBD2 for D (6 bases). This CDR3 is 12 amino acids long. Germline V lookup: CDR1 SQVTM, CDR2 ANQGSEA. The V gene lost 7 bases and the J gene lost 1 base, with 11 bases spanning the gap. CDR3 coding DNA: TGCAGCGCTCTGCGGGGTTCCTACGAGCAGTACTTC. Its translation: CSALRGSYEQYF.

The chain couples TRBV30 to TRBJ1-1, with 7 bases lining up with TRBD1. CDR1 is GTSNPN, CDR2 SVGIG, per germline (reference sequence). The CDR3 covers 12 residues. The V gene end was trimmed by 5 bases and the J gene end by 7 bases; junction bases not matched to a gene: 7. The CDR3 sequence is CAWPGQFFEAFF. CDR3 bases: TGTGCCTGGCCGGGACAGTTCTTTGAAGCTTTCTTT. Using reference TRBV30 and TRBJ1-1 for the parts outside the CDR3, the full variable domain is SQTIHQWPATLVQPVGSPLSLECTVEGTSNPNLYWYRQAAGRGLQLLFYSVGIGQISSEVPQNLSASRPQDRQFILSSKKLLLSDSGFYLCAWPGQFFEAFFGQGTRLTVV.

V usage is TRBV30 and J usage is TRBJ2-7; D unclear. CDR3 length: 12 residues. CDR1 and CDR2 from the germline V gene are GTSNPN and SVGIG (reference sequence). Trimming pared 2 bases from V and 4 bases from J, leaving 9 bases between. The CDR3 is CAWSLGAYEQYF. CDR3 DNA: TGTGCCTGGAGTTTAGGAGCTTACGAGCAGTACTTC.

V usage is TRBV15 and J usage is TRBJ2-3; 8 nucleotides match TRBD2. The CDR3 consists of 17 residues. V lost 0 bases, J lost 2 bases, and 7 bases stayed unmatched. CDR1 and CDR2 from the germline V gene are LNHNV and YYDKDF (reference sequence). CDR3 amino acids: CATSRDELAAHTDTQYF. The CDR3 DNA reads as TGTGCCACCAGCAGAGACGAACTAGCGGCCCACACAGATACGCAGTATTTT.

This clone was observed a few times. CDR3 nucleotide sequence: TGTGCCAGCAGTTTACTAGCGGGAGAGAATGAGCAGTTCTTC. This translates into CASSLLAGENEQFF. The rearrangement uses TRBV27 and TRBJ2-1, with 10 bases aligning to TRBD2. The length of the CDR3 is 14 residues. Looked up from germline, CDR1 is MNHEY and CDR2 is SMNVEV (reference sequence). V was pared by 2 bases and J by 7 bases, with 2 bases of the junction left unmatched.

The chain joins TRBV9 to TRBJ2-7; D possibly corresponds to TRBD2 (5 bases). Trimming removed 4 bases at V and 5 bases at J, with 19 bases between. The V gene's germline CDR1 is SGDLS and CDR2 YYNGEE. The CDR3 covers 15 residues. The CDR3 bases are TGTGCCAGCAGCCCAGAGGGCCGGGAAAGCAACGAGCAGTACTTC. It specifies CASSPEGRESNEQYF.

The CDR3 sequence is CASSHLGGTHGVVGSPLHF. Written as DNA, the CDR3 is TGTGCCAGCAGCCACCTGGGGGGTACCCACGGTGTGGTCGGTTCACCCCTCCACTTT. This rearrangement joins TRBV7-3 to TRBJ1-6, with a tentative D call TRBD1 (5 bases). V lost 5 bases and J lost 9, with 29 bases in between. The CDR3 has 19 residues. Germline V CDR1 and CDR2: SGHTA, FQGTGA.

This rearrangement joins TRBV29-1 to TRBJ1-1; 7 bases are shared with TRBD1. Trimming took 4 bases from V and 1 from J; bases not matched to a gene: 9. The V gene's germline CDR1 is SQVTM and CDR2 ANQGSEA. CDR3 length: 15 amino acids. This chain's CDR3 is CSVARDSHENTEAFF. As DNA, the CDR3 is TGCAGCGTTGCTCGGGACAGCCATGAGAACACTGAAGCTTTCTTT.

This clone has a single count. The chain links TRBV4-1 to TRBJ2-1; D is undetermined. CDR3 length: 15 amino acids. V lost 1 base and J 0 bases, leaving 7 bases between the germline ends. CDR1 is MGHRA, CDR2 YSYEKL, per germline. The CDR3 loop reads CASSQAPSSYNEQFF. CDR3 coding DNA: TGCGCCAGCAGCCAAGCGCCGAGCTCCTACAATGAGCAGTTCTTC.

V gene TRBV4-3 combines with J gene TRBJ2-1; D is perhaps TRBD2 (8 bases). Per germline, CDR1 LGHNA and CDR2 YSLEER. Trimming took off 3 bases at V and 7 bases at J, with 16 bases between the two ends. The CDR3 spans 15 residues. CDR3 DNA: TGCGCCAGCAGCCAGTCGGGAGGGGGCCGTAATGAGCAGTTCTTC. Translation: CASSQSGGGRNEQFF.

The chain couples TRBV7-9 to TRBJ2-2; the match to TRBD1 covers 8 bases. J lost 4 bases, V lost 5 bases, and 9 bases had no gene match. The CDR3 contains 16 residues. CDR1 and CDR2 from the germline V gene are SEHNR and FQNEAQ (reference sequence). The CDR3 sequence: CASSARTGSGTGELFF. CDR3 in DNA: TGTGCCAGCAGCGCTCGGACAGGGTCGGGCACCGGGGAGCTGTTTTTT.

A note on this clone: Other DNA sequences from this sample encode an identical CDR3 as well. This rearrangement joins TRBV12-5 to TRBJ2-3; the match to TRBD2 covers 8 bases. Unmatched junction bases numbered 3, after V lost 0 bases and J lost 1 base. Per the germline V gene, CDR1 is LGHNT and CDR2 is FRNRAP. The CDR3 is made up of 16 amino acids. The DNA of the CDR3 is TGTGCTAGTGGTTTGGTATTGACTAGCGGCACAGATACGCAGTATTTT. Translating it yields CASGLVLTSGTDTQYF.

This clone was counted between two and nine times. This sequence joins TRBV4-2 and TRBJ1-3; no definite D call. Germline assignment: CDR1 LGHNA and CDR2 YNFKEQ. The CDR3 has 17 residues. Deletions cut 4 bases from V and 0 bases from J, with 16 bases between. CDR3 sequence: CASSRGRTADSGNTIYF. The CDR3 region has the DNA TGTGCCAGCAGCCGCGGGAGGACCGCCGACTCTGGAAACACCATATATTTT.

The V call is TRBV18, the J call TRBJ1-2, with 9 nucleotides matching TRBD1. Germline CDR1 reads KGHSH; CDR2 reads LQKENI. This CDR3 comprises 14 residues. V gave up 5 bases and J gave up 2 bases; unmatched junction bases: 3. The CDR3 loop reads CASSSGQGNYGYTF. CDR3 bases: TGTGCCAGCTCATCCGGACAGGGGAACTATGGCTACACCTTC.

This clone was picked up a small number of times. The CDR3 bases are TGTGCCAGCAGAACCTCGGCGGGGGGTGGTTACTATGGCTACACCTTC. Its translation is CASRTSAGGGYYGYTF. This chain connects TRBV27 to TRBJ1-2; tentatively, D is TRBD1 (5 bases). Trimming left V 6 bases short and J 3 bases short, with 20 bases between. CDR3 size: 16 residues. CDR1 and CDR2 (germline): MNHEY, SMNVEV (reference sequence).

This clone has a handful of counts. The J gene is TRBJ2-3, the V gene TRBV4-1, with TRBD2 matching 14 bases. J was trimmed by 6 bases and V by 1 base; bases with no gene match: 6. Germline V gene lookup returns CDR1 MGHRA and CDR2 YSYEKL. CDR3 size: 17 residues. This CDR3 is CASSQAGLAGEGDTQYF. CDR3 bases: TGCGCCAGCAGCCAAGCGGGACTAGCGGGGGAAGGTGATACGCAGTATTTT.

This clone has only a few counts. The genes are TRBV7-9 and TRBJ2-7; 9 bases align to TRBD2. V lost 6 bases to trimming and J lost 4 bases; unmatched junction nucleotides: 4. Germline CDR1 and CDR2: SEHNR and FQNEAQ (reference sequence). There are 13 residues in the CDR3. The CDR3 DNA reads TGTGCCAGCAGAGAGGCGGGAGGGTACGAGCAGTACTTC. The encoded protein is CASREAGGYEQYF.

This rearrangement joins TRBV7-2 to TRBJ1-4, with 8 bases that match TRBD1. The CDR3 has 15 residues. V lost 5 bases, J lost 8 bases, and 10 bases stayed unmatched. From germline, CDR1 is SGHTA and CDR2 FQGNSA. CDR3 amino acids: CASSPRRGQGEKLFF. The DNA for the CDR3 is TGTGCCAGCAGCCCCCGCAGGGGGCAGGGGGAAAAACTGTTTTTT.

The chain joins TRBV2 to TRBJ2-3, with a tentative D call TRBD1 (5 bases). Germline V gene data show CDR1 as SNHLY and CDR2 as FYNNEI. The CDR3 has 15 residues. The V end was cut by 4 bases, the J end by 2 bases, with 13 bases between. CDR3 DNA sequence: TGTGCCAGCAGTGGGATGACAGCCTTCACAGATACGCAGTATTTT. Translated: CASSGMTAFTDTQYF.

About this clone: Other nucleotide sequences in the sample specify the same CDR3. The rearrangement uses TRBV9 and TRBJ1-1, with 7 bases identical to TRBD1. The CDR3 is made up of 13 amino acids. With 3 bases clipped from V and 4 bases from J, the junction kept 3 bases outside the gene matches. Germline CDR1 and CDR2: SGDLS and YYNGEE. The CDR3 is CASSAGGGTEAFF. The CDR3 coding sequence is TGTGCCAGCAGCGCAGGGGGAGGCACTGAAGCTTTCTTT.

The chain uses TRBV30 and TRBJ2-1, with D tentatively TRBD2 (6 bases). Trimming cost V 4 bases and J 9 bases, with 16 bases left between them. The CDR3 runs 13 residues. Germline V CDR1 and CDR2: GTSNPN, SVGIG (reference sequence). CDR3 nucleotide sequence: TGTGCCTGGACCGGGCGCGGGATCGGTGAGCAGTTCTTC. Amino acids: CAWTGRGIGEQFF.

The V call is TRBV11-3, the J call TRBJ2-3, with TRBD2 matching 10 bases. The CDR3 has 16 residues. Looked up from germline, CDR1 is SGHNT and CDR2 is YENEEA. V was pared by 1 base and J by 6 bases, with 7 bases of the junction left unmatched. Written as DNA, the CDR3 is TGTGCCAGCAGCTTAGGTACTAGCGGGAATCTGGATACGCAGTATTTT. Its protein is CASSLGTSGNLDTQYF.

This chain links TRBV29-1 with TRBJ2-1; weak D call: TRBD1 (6 bases). The germline gives CDR1 SQVTM, CDR2 ANQGSEA. CDR3 length: 15 residues. V was cut by 7 bases and J by 4 bases, with 20 bases left in between. DNA of the CDR3: TGCAGCGCTGTAACAGGGACGTCTTCTTACAATGAGCAGTTCTTC. Its translation is CSAVTGTSSYNEQFF.

The chain carries TRBV5-4 and TRBJ1-6; tentative D call: TRBD1 (5 bases). The CDR3 is 13 residues long. Trimming took off 4 bases at V and 9 bases at J, with 11 bases between the two ends. Germline CDR1 reads SGHNT; CDR2 reads YYREEE (reference sequence). The chain's CDR3 is CASSPGTFSPLHF. CDR3 DNA sequence: TGTGCCAGCAGCCCCGGGACTTTTTCACCCCTCCACTTT.